These 27 T cell receptor beta chains came from one sample sequenced in a study of T cell responses to AZD1222 COVID-19 vaccine. Profiling relied on immunoSEQ multiplex PCR, and the TCRdb table lists in-frame clones only, not all of them. The sample lists 100,000 to 150,000 clones, approximately 90% seen once, with around 4% in the top ten. The sequenced sample was peripheral blood, obtained 28 days after the second AZD1222 dose. These receptors were collected from an adult who received the AZD1222 COVID-19 vaccine.

The chain carries TRBV29-1 and TRBJ1-3, with no clear D. The CDR3 covers 14 residues. V lost 4 bases and J 0 bases, leaving 10 bases between the germline ends. Germline CDR1 SQVTM, CDR2 ANQGSEA. CDR3 in DNA: TGCAGCGTTGTGCAGGATCGCTCTGGAAACACCATATATTTT. It specifies CSVVQDRSGNTIYF.

The V and J genes are TRBV2 and TRBJ1-6; perhaps TRBD1 as D (5 bases). The V end lost 5 bases, the J end lost 9 bases, and 14 bases lay between the germline ends. This CDR3 spans 14 amino acids. Germline loops: CDR1 SNHLY, CDR2 FYNNEI. This chain's CDR3 is CASSQQGSFSPLHF. The CDR3 DNA follows: TGTGCCAGCAGTCAGCAGGGAAGTTTTTCACCCCTCCACTTT. The full variable domain, with the rest looked up from reference TRBV2 and TRBJ1-6, is EPEVTQTPSHQVTQMGQEVILRCVPISNHLYFYWYRQILGQKVEFLVSFYNNEISEKSEIFDDQFSVERPDGSNFTLKIRSTKLEDSAMYFCASSQQGSFSPLHFGNGTRLTVT.

This clone is termed medium-sized (0.01 to 0.1%). The chain has TRBV4-3 and TRBJ2-5, with unresolved D. The V end lost 4 bases, the J end lost 2 bases, and 11 bases lay between the germline ends. CDR1 is LGHNA and CDR2 is YSLEER in the germline V gene. This CDR3 region has 14 residues. This CDR3 reads CASSPREVQETQYF. The CDR3 DNA is TGCGCCAGCAGCCCTAGGGAAGTTCAAGAGACCCAGTACTTC.

The chain combines TRBV28 with TRBJ2-1, with D tentatively TRBD1 or TRBD2 (6 bases each). CDR3 length equals 13 residues. Germline CDR1 MDHEN, CDR2 SYDVKM. Trimming pared 11 bases from V and 8 bases from J, leaving 19 bases between. CDR3 nucleotide sequence: TGTGCCGGGGGGCTTTGGGGGTTGGATGAGCAGTTCTTC. It codes for CAGGLWGLDEQFF. Based on the CDR3 plus reference TRBV28 and TRBJ2-1, the full variable domain is DVKVTQSSRYLVKRTGEKVFLECVQDMDHENMFWYRQDPGLGLRLIYFSYDVKMKEKGDIPEGYSVSREKKERFSLILESASTNQTSMYLCAGGLWGLDEQFFGPGTRLTVL.

The V and J genes are TRBV5-6 and TRBJ2-6; weak D call: TRBD1 (6 bases). CDR3 length equals 15 residues. Germline V gene sequence: CDR1 SGHDT, CDR2 YYEEEE. With 7 bases removed from V and 0 bases from J, the gap between germline ends came to 11 bases. Here the CDR3 DNA reads TGTGCCAGCCGCCGACAGGACTCTGGGGCCAACGTCCTGACTTTC. Translating gives CASRRQDSGANVLTF.

The V call is TRBV7-2, the J call TRBJ2-2; D is unclear. CDR3 size: 16 residues. The V gene's germline CDR1 is SGHTA and CDR2 FQGNSA. Between the trimmed V and J ends, which lost 1 base and 4 bases, there was a span of 13 bases. For the CDR3, the DNA is TGTGCCAGCAGCTTAGATTCGCCTCTGGGCACCGGGGAGCTGTTTTTT. Protein: CASSLDSPLGTGELFF.

The chain recombines TRBV6-5 with TRBJ1-5; D unresolved. Trimming removed 6 bases from V and 3 bases from J, with 9 bases in between. Per germline, CDR1 MNHEY and CDR2 SVGAGI. This CDR3 contains 13 residues. CDR3 sequence (DNA): TGTGCCAGCAGGGACGGACCCAATCAGCCCCAGCATTTT. Translating it yields CASRDGPNQPQHF.

This rearrangement joins TRBV30 to TRBJ1-3; tentatively, D is TRBD1 (5 bases). The germline V gene encodes CDR1 GTSNPN and CDR2 SVGIG (reference sequence). Trimming removed 4 bases from V and 6 bases from J, with 10 bases in between. The CDR3 consists of 12 residues. Written as DNA, the CDR3 is TGTGCCTGGACAGGGTACGAAAACACCATATATTTT. This encodes CAWTGYENTIYF.

The gene calls are TRBV5-1 and TRBJ1-2, with TRBD1 identical over 8 bases. The length of the CDR3 is 15 residues. The V gene end was trimmed by 3 bases and the J gene end by 2 bases; junction bases not matched to a gene: 6. The V gene's germline CDR1 is SGHRS and CDR2 YFSETQ. The CDR3 here is CASSSGQAGNYGYTF. The DNA of the CDR3 is TGCGCCAGCAGCTCGGGACAGGCGGGAAACTATGGCTACACCTTC.

The CDR3 is CASSQSIVLPSNYGYTF. The CDR3 DNA is TGCGCCAGCAGCCAATCAATAGTGCTACCATCTAACTATGGCTACACCTTC. The chain joins TRBV4-3 to TRBJ1-2; D ambiguous. Trimming took 2 bases from V and 0 from J, leaving 16 bases between them. The CDR3 is made up of 17 amino acids. Germline CDR1 LGHNA, CDR2 YSLEER.

V and J are TRBV19 and TRBJ1-6, with TRBD1 identical over 8 bases. This CDR3 comprises 15 residues. V was clipped by 8 bases and J by 5 bases; unmatched bases: 8. Germline V gives CDR1 LNHDA, CDR2 SQIVND (reference sequence). The CDR3 nucleotides read TGTGCCAGTTCCTCAGGGGGCGTCGATAATTCACCCCTCCACTTT. Protein: CASSSGGVDNSPLHF.

The CDR3 spells CATGTPKGTSYEQYF. The CDR3 nucleotides read TGTGCCACTGGGACTCCAAAGGGGACATCCTACGAGCAGTACTTC. This rearrangement joins TRBV6-5 to TRBJ2-7; D is tentatively TRBD1 or TRBD2 (6 bases each). The length of the CDR3 is 15 residues. Trimming cost V 10 bases and J 1 base, with 20 bases left between them. Looked up from germline, CDR1 is MNHEY and CDR2 is SVGAGI.

The chain links TRBV14 to TRBJ2-1; TRBD2 might be the D (5 bases). Trimming stripped 1 base from V and 4 bases from J, with 14 bases between. The CDR3 is made up of 16 amino acids. Germline CDR1 reads SGHDN; CDR2 reads FVKESK. CDR3 in amino acids: CASSQVGTGTYNEQFF. The DNA for the CDR3 is TGTGCCAGCAGCCAAGTCGGCACGGGAACATACAATGAGCAGTTCTTC.

This chain connects TRBV9 to TRBJ1-5, with D possibly matching TRBD1 (6 bases). V was clipped by 4 bases and J by 3 bases, with 11 bases between them. The CDR3 is made up of 14 amino acids. Germline values: CDR1 SGDLS, CDR2 YYNGEE. CDR3 amino acids: CASSQGQSNQPQHF. The CDR3 nucleotides are TGTGCCAGCAGCCAAGGACAGTCCAATCAGCCCCAGCATTTT.

CDR3 residues: CASSPIAGHSTDTQYF. In DNA form, the CDR3 reads TGTGCCAGCAGCCCAATAGCGGGACACAGCACAGATACGCAGTATTTT. The genes are TRBV7-3 and TRBJ2-3; 8 bases align to TRBD2. CDR3 length: 16 residues. CDR1 and CDR2 (germline): SGHTA, FQGTGA. V shed 5 bases, J shed 0 bases, and the junction held 7 bases outside the gene matches.

The rearrangement joins TRBV11-2 to TRBJ1-1, with a possible D match to TRBD1 (5 bases). V was shortened by 2 bases and J by 5 bases, with 15 bases between the two germline ends. Germline V CDR1 and CDR2: SGHAT, FQNNGV. The CDR3 extends over 15 amino acids. The CDR3 DNA follows: TGTGCCAGCAGCTTATCAGGGATAGGTCAAACTGAAGCTTTCTTT. It encodes CASSLSGIGQTEAFF.

V is TRBV19 and J is TRBJ2-1; the match to TRBD2 covers 14 bases. CDR3 length equals 17 residues. V lost 3 bases and J lost 10; bases outside the gene matches: 11. The germline gives CDR1 LNHDA, CDR2 SQIVND (reference sequence). The CDR3 coding sequence is TGTGCCAGTAGTATCCCCCCGGGACTAGCGGGAGTTTGGGAGCAGTTCTTC. Translating it yields CASSIPPGLAGVWEQFF.

The V call is TRBV4-1, the J call TRBJ2-5, with 7 bases that match TRBD1. Germline V gene data show CDR1 as MGHRA and CDR2 as YSYEKL. With V trimmed by 0 bases and J by 3 bases, 4 bases remained unmatched. The CDR3 is 15 residues long. CDR3 residues: CASSQETGLKETQYF. The CDR3 nucleotides read TGCGCCAGCAGCCAAGAGACAGGGCTTAAAGAGACCCAGTACTTC.

The chain recombines TRBV24-1 with TRBJ2-5; weak D call: TRBD2 (5 bases). V lost 3 bases to trimming and J lost 5 bases, with 18 bases between them. This CDR3 is 16 amino acids long. Germline values: CDR1 KGHDR, CDR2 SFDVKD. The CDR3 sequence: CATSDGSESWIETQYF. The CDR3 DNA reads as TGTGCCACCAGTGATGGTAGCGAGTCCTGGATTGAGACCCAGTACTTC.

The chain has TRBV19 and TRBJ1-1; D not resolved. The germline gives CDR1 LNHDA, CDR2 SQIVND (reference sequence). The V and J ends lost 3 bases and 1 base respectively, with 15 bases between them. The CDR3 has 16 residues. The DNA for the CDR3 is TGTGCCAGTAGTATTGATGAACGAGTCAGGAACACTGAAGCTTTCTTT. This gives the protein CASSIDERVRNTEAFF.

The genes are TRBV14 and TRBJ1-1; no definite D call. This CDR3 has 15 residues. V was cut by 3 bases and J by 6 bases, with 17 bases left in between. The V gene's germline CDR1 is SGHDN and CDR2 FVKESK. The CDR3 nucleotides are TGTGCCAGCAGCCACAATATCGCTATAGGATCTGAAGCTTTCTTT. Amino acid sequence: CASSHNIAIGSEAFF.

The chain recombines TRBV30 with TRBJ2-1, with 9 bases lining up with TRBD1. The CDR3 extends over 13 amino acids. Trimming took 5 bases from V and 5 from J; bases not matched to a gene: 4. Germline CDR1 GTSNPN, CDR2 SVGIG (reference sequence). The CDR3 nucleotides read TGTGCCTGGGGGACAGGGCGGGACAATGAGCAGTTCTTC. Its protein product is CAWGTGRDNEQFF.

V gene TRBV6-5 combines with J gene TRBJ2-7; no clear D gene. V lost 10 bases, J lost 1 base, and 14 bases lay in between. CDR3 length: 13 residues. CDR1 is MNHEY, CDR2 SVGAGI, per germline. The CDR3 spells CANISQLSYEQYF. DNA for the CDR3: TGTGCCAACATTTCCCAGTTGTCCTACGAGCAGTACTTC.

CDR3 in amino acids: CASSLPSGTEAFF. The CDR3 DNA follows: TGTGCCAGCAGCTTACCTTCCGGCACTGAAGCTTTCTTT. V gene TRBV7-9 combines with J gene TRBJ1-1; D not resolved. This CDR3 has 13 amino acids. Germline V gives CDR1 SEHNR, CDR2 FQNEAQ (reference sequence). With 2 bases removed from V and 4 bases from J, the gap between germline ends came to 8 bases.

V usage is TRBV7-8 and J usage is TRBJ1-5; D is perhaps TRBD1 (5 bases). The germline gives CDR1 SGHVS, CDR2 FQNEAQ. Trimming took 4 bases from V and 6 from J, leaving 19 bases between them. There are 16 residues in the CDR3. The CDR3 nucleotides are TGTGCCAGCAGCTCCAGGGATCAGGGAGCTCTTCAGCCCCAGCATTTT. This sequence encodes CASSSRDQGALQPQHF. Combining the CDR3 with reference TRBV7-8 and TRBJ1-5 gives the whole variable domain GAGVSQSPRYKVAKRGQDVALRCDPISGHVSLFWYQQALGQGPEFLTYFQNEAQLDKSGLPSDRFFAERPEGSVSTLKIQRTQQEDSAVYLCASSSRDQGALQPQHFGDGTRLSIL.

The rearrangement uses TRBV9 and TRBJ1-4, with 10 nucleotides matching TRBD1. This CDR3 has 16 residues. With V trimmed by 4 bases and J by 8 bases, 11 bases remained unmatched. Germline loops: CDR1 SGDLS, CDR2 YYNGEE. The CDR3 DNA is TGTGCCAGCAGCCTATATACCGGGACAGGGGACGAAAAACTGTTTTTT. Amino acid sequence: CASSLYTGTGDEKLFF.

The J gene is TRBJ2-2, the V gene TRBV28; a possible D gene is TRBD2 (6 bases). CDR1 is MDHEN and CDR2 is SYDVKM in the germline V gene. The CDR3 has 14 amino acids. V was cut by 3 bases and J by 7 bases, with 12 bases left in between. The CDR3 loop is CASSFRPEGGELFF. For the CDR3, the DNA is TGTGCCAGCAGTTTTAGGCCGGAGGGCGGGGAGCTGTTTTTT.